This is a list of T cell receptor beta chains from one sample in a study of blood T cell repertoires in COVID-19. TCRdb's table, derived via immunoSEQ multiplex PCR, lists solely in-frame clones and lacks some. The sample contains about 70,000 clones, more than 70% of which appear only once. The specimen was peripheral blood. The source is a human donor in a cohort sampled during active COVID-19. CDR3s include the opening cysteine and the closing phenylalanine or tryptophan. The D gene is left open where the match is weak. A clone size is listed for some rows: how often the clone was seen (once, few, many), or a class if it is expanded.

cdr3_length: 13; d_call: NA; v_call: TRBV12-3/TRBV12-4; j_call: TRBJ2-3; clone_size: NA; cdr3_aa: CASSFLSTDTQYF; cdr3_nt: TGTGCCAGCAGTTTTCTTAGCACAGATACGCAGTATTTT
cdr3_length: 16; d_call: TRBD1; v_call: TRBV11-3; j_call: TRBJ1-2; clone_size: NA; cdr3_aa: CASSLPGTGGDYGYTF; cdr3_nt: TGTGCCAGCAGCTTACCAGGGACAGGAGGGGACTATGGCTACACCTTC
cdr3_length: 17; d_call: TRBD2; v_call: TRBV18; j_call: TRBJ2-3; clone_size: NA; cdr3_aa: CASSLLAGGPGTDTQYF; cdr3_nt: TGTGCCAGCTCACTACTAGCGGGAGGGCCAGGCACAGATACGCAGTATTTT
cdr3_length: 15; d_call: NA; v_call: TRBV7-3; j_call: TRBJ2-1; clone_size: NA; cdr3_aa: CASSLGGKPYNEQFF; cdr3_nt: TGTGCCAGCAGCTTAGGAGGGAAACCCTACAATGAGCAGTTCTTC
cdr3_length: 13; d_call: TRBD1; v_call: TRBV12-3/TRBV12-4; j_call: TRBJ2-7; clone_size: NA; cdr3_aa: CASKRDSSYEQYF; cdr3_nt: TGTGCCAGCAAAAGGGACAGCTCCTACGAGCAGTACTTC
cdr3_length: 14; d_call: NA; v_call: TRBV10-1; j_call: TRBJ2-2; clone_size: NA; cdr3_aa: CASSVRVDSGELFF; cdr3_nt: TGCGCCAGCAGCGTTCGGGTTGACTCCGGGGAGCTGTTTTTT
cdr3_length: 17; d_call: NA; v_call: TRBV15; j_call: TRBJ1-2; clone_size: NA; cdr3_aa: CATSRDRVGARNYGYTF; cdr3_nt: TGTGCCACCAGCAGAGATAGAGTTGGGGCGCGGAACTATGGCTACACCTTC
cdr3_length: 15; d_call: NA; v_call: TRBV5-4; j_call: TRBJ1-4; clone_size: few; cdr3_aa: CASSYPGRANEKLFF; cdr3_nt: TGTGCCAGCAGTTACCCCGGGAGGGCAAATGAAAAACTGTTTTTT
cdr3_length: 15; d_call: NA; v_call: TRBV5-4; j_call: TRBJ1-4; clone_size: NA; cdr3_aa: CASSKKNRVGEKLFF; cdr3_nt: TGTGCCAGCAGCAAAAAAAACAGGGTAGGTGAAAAACTGTTTTTT
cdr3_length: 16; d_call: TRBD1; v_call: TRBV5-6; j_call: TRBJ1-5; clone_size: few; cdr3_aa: CASSRDRGDSNQPQHF; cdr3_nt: TGTGCCAGCAGCAGGGACAGGGGTGATAGCAATCAGCCCCAGCATTTT
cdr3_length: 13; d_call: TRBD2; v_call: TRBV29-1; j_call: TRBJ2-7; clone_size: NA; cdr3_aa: CSVEGLAGVGQYF; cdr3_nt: TGCAGCGTTGAAGGTCTAGCGGGAGTAGGGCAGTACTTC
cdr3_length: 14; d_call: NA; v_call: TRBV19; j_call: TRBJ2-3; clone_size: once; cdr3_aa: CASSPVSSTDTQYF; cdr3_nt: TGTGCCAGTAGTCCAGTTTCTAGCACAGATACGCAGTATTTT